One and the same sample provided the 9 T cell receptor beta chains below, sequenced in a study of shared T cell receptors in the human thymus. TCRdb's table, derived via immunoSEQ multiplex PCR, lists solely in-frame clones and lacks some. The sample lists about 500,000 clones; around 78% were seen once. The same sample was also used in a study of human thymus T cells.

Input material: thymocytes. The source of these receptors is a boy under two years old with a congenital heart defect.

V usage is TRBV6-5 and J usage is TRBJ2-7; 7 positions match TRBD1. Germline V gene lookup returns CDR1 MNHEY and CDR2 SVGAGI. With V trimmed by 0 bases and J by 2 bases, 7 bases remained unmatched. CDR3 length: 16 residues. CDR3 sequence: CASSYSPRGQPYEQYF. The CDR3, as DNA: TGTGCCAGCAGTTACTCCCCCAGGGGACAGCCCTACGAGCAGTACTTC.

V and J are TRBV30 and TRBJ1-1; 8 nucleotides agree with TRBD1. Germline values: CDR1 GTSNPN, CDR2 SVGIG (reference sequence). With V trimmed by 5 bases and J by 4 bases, 6 bases remained unmatched. The CDR3 loop spans 13 amino acids. This CDR3 is CAWDRGTGTEAFF. For the CDR3, the DNA is TGTGCCTGGGACAGGGGCACGGGCACTGAAGCTTTCTTT.

Note on this clone: An end of the junction differs from the germline gene, which may be a read error. The chain uses TRBV6-1 and TRBJ1-5; D uncertain. The CDR3 consists of 22 residues. CDR1 is MNHNS, CDR2 SASEGT, per germline. DNA for the CDR3: TGTGCCAGCAGGGAAGTCCGAAGGGAGCGGCCGCGGGCAGACTATAGCAATCAGCCCCAGCATTTT. This codes for CASREVRRERPRADYSNQPQHF.

DNA for the CDR3: TGTGCCAGCAGTTTAGGGACTAGCGGGAGCTATCGGTTCTACGAGCAGTACTTC. Its translation is CASSLGTSGSYRFYEQYF. This chain connects TRBV28 to TRBJ2-7; 14 bases agree with TRBD2. Germline-derived CDR1 and CDR2 are MDHEN and SYDVKM. The CDR3 has 18 residues. V was pared by 2 bases and J by 3 bases, with 9 bases of the junction left unmatched.

The rearrangement links TRBV5-6 to TRBJ2-1; 10 bases line up with TRBD1. The V gene end was trimmed by 2 bases and the J gene end by 0 bases; junction bases not matched to a gene: 5. Looked up from germline, CDR1 is SGHDT and CDR2 is YYEEEE. CDR3 size: 17 residues. The CDR3 sequence is CASSFPGQGSSYNEQFF. The CDR3 DNA follows: TGTGCCAGCAGCTTCCCGGGACAGGGGTCCTCCTACAATGAGCAGTTCTTC. Drawing the rest from reference TRBV5-6 and TRBJ2-1, the complete variable domain is DAGVTQSPTHLIKTRGQQVTLRCSPKSGHDTVSWYQQALGQGPQFIFQYYEEEERQRGNFPDRFSGHQFPNYSSELNVNALLLGDSALYLCASSFPGQGSSYNEQFFGPGTRLTVL.

The gene calls are TRBV11-3 and TRBJ2-1; 11 bases are shared with TRBD2. The CDR3 extends over 17 amino acids. J was trimmed by 4 bases and V by 5 bases; bases with no gene match: 10. Per the germline V gene, CDR1 is SGHNT and CDR2 is YENEEA. The CDR3 here is CASSEGGLADLYNEQFF. In DNA form, the CDR3 reads TGTGCCAGCAGCGAAGGGGGACTAGCGGACCTATACAATGAGCAGTTCTTC.

The CDR3 region is CASSLAGGFKTQYF. In DNA form, the CDR3 reads TGTGCCAGCAGCTTAGCGGGGGGCTTTAAGACCCAGTACTTC. V and J are TRBV11-2 and TRBJ2-5, with D perhaps TRBD2 (7 bases). There are 14 residues in the CDR3. The V gene's germline CDR1 is SGHAT and CDR2 FQNNGV. V lost 1 base and J 6 bases, leaving 12 bases between the germline ends. Combining the CDR3 with reference TRBV11-2 and TRBJ2-5 gives the whole variable domain EAGVAQSPRYKIIEKRQSVAFWCNPISGHATLYWYQQILGQGPKLLIQFQNNGVVDDSQLPKDRFSAERLKGVDSTLKIQPAKLEDSAVYLCASSLAGGFKTQYFGPGTRLLVL.

Comment on this clone: The same CDR3 can be traced to other DNA sequences in this sample. The chain combines TRBV11-3 with TRBJ2-5, with 14 positions matching TRBD2. The CDR3 loop spans 16 amino acids. Germline V lookup: CDR1 SGHNT, CDR2 YENEEA. Trimming removed 5 bases from V and 3 bases from J; junction bases left unmatched: 5. The CDR3 bases are TGTGCCAGCAGCCCGGGGACTAGCGGGAGAGAAGAGACCCAGTACTTC. This codes for CASSPGTSGREETQYF.

The chain carries TRBV5-1 and TRBJ1-4; D remains unclear. Trimming removed 4 bases at V and 6 bases at J, with 19 bases between. The length of the CDR3 is 16 residues. Per germline, CDR1 SGHRS and CDR2 YFSETQ. This CDR3 reads CASSVKGERDDEKLFF. CDR3 DNA sequence: TGCGCCAGCAGCGTGAAGGGAGAGAGGGATGATGAAAAACTGTTTTTT.